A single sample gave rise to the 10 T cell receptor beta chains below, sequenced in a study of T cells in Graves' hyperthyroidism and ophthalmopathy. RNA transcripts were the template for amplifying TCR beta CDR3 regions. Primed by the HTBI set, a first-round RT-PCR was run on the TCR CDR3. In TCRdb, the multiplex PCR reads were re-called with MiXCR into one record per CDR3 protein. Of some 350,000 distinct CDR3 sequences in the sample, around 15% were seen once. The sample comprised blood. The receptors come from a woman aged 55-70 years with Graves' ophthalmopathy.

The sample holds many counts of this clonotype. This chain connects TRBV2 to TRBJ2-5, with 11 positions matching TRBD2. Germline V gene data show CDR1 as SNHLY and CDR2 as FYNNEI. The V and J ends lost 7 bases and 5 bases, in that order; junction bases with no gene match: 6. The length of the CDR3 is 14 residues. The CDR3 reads CASKLAGGRETQYF. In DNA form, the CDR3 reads TGTGCCAGCAAGCTAGCGGGAGGTCGGGAGACCCAGTACTTC.

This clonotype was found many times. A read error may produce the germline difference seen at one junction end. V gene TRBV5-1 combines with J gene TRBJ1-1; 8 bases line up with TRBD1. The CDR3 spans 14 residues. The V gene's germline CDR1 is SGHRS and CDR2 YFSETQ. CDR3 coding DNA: TGTGCCAGCAGTTTTACAGGGGGGAACACTGAAGCTTTCTTT. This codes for CASSFTGGNTEAFF.

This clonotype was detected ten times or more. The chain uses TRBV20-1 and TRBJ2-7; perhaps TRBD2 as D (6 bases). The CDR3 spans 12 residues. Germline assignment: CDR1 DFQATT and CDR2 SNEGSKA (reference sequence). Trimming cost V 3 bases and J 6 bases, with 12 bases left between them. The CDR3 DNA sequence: TGCAGTGCTAGTGTCGGGAGCGTCGAGCAGTACTTC. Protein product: CSASVGSVEQYF.

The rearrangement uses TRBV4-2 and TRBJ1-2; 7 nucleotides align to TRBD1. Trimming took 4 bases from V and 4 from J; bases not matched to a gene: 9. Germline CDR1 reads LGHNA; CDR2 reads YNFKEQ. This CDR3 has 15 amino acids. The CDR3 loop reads CASSPGGGQTYGYTF. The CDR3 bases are TGTGCCAGCAGCCCCGGGGGGGGACAGACCTATGGCTACACCTTC.

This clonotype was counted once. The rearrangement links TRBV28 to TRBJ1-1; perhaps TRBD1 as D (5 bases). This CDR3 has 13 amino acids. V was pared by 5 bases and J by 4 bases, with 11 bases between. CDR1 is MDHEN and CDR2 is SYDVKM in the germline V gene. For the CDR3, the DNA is TGTGCCAGCAGTGCCCCGGGACTCACTGAAGCTTTCTTT. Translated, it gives CASSAPGLTEAFF.

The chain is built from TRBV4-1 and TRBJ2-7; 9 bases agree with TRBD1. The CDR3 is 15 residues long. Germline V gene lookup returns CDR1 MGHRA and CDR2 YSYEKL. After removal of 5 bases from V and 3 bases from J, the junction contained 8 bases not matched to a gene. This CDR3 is CASSITGGGLYEQYF. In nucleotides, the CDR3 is TGCGCCAGCAGCATCACAGGGGGCGGCCTCTACGAGCAGTACTTC.

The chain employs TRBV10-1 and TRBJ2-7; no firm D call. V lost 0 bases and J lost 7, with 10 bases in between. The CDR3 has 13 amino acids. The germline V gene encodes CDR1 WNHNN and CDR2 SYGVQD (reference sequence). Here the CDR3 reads CASSESGKREQYF. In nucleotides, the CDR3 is TGCGCCAGCAGTGAGTCGGGAAAGAGGGAGCAGTACTTC.

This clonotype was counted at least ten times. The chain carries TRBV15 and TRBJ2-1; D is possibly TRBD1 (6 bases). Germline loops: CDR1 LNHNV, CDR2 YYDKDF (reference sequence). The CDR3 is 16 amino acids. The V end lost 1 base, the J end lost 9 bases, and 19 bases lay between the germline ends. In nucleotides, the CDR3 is TGTGCCACCAGCAGAGGACACAGGGTGATAGGTAGTGAGCAGTTCTTC. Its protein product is CATSRGHRVIGSEQFF.

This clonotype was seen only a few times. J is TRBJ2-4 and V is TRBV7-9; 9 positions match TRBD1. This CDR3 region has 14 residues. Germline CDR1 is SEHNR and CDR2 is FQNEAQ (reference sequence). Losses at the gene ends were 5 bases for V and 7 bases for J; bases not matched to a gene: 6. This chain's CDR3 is CASSPGQGGNIQYF. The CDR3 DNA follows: TGTGCCAGCAGCCCGGGACAGGGTGGGAACATTCAGTACTTC.

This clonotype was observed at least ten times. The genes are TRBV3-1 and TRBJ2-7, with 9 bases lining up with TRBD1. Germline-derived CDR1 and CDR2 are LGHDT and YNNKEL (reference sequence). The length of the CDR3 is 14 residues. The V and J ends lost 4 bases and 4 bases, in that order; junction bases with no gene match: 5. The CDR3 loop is CASSLAGQGYEQYF. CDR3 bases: TGTGCCAGCAGCCTAGCCGGACAGGGGTACGAGCAGTACTTC.